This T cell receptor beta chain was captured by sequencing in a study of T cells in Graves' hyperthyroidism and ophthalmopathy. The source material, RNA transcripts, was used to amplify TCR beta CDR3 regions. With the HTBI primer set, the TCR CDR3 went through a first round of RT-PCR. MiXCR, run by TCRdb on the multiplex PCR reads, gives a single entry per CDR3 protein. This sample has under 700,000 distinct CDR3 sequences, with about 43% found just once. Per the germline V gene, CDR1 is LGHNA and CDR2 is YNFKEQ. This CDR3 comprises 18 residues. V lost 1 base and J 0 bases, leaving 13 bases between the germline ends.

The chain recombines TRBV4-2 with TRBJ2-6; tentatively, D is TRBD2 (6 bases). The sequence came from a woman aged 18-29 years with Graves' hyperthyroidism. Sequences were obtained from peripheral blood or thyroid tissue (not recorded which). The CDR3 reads CASSQVSEGISGANVLTF. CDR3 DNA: TGTGCCAGCAGCCAAGTATCGGAGGGGATCTCTGGGGCCAACGTCCTGACTTTC.